The rows below give T cell receptor beta chains drawn from one sample of a study of T cells in Graves' hyperthyroidism and ophthalmopathy. Each CDR3 protein is one row after TCRdb ran MiXCR on the multiplex PCR reads. The sample shows hundreds of thousands of distinct CDR3 sequences, under 15% of them seen only once. Source material: blood. Source of these receptors: a woman under 30 with Graves' hyperthyroidism. CDR3s include the opening cysteine and the closing phenylalanine or tryptophan. A D gene is named only where the DNA matches it firmly. Clone size appears in some rows only: once, few, many, or a class for an expanded clone.

v_gene,d_gene,abundance,j_gene,CDR3aa,CDR3nt
TRBV4-1,TRBD2,many,TRBJ2-7,CASSQTSALLYEQYF,TGCGCCAGCAGCCAGACTAGCGCACTCCTTTACGAGCAGTACTTC
TRBV5-1,TRBD2,NA,TRBJ2-3,CASSLASRLAGTDTQYF,TGCGCCAGCAGCTTGGCCTCCCGACTAGCGGGGACAGATACGCAGTATTTT
TRBV24-1,TRBD1,many,TRBJ1-3,CATSDGTGPGNTIYF,TGTGCCACCAGTGATGGGACAGGACCGGGCAACACCATATATTTT
TRBV5-5,NA,NA,TRBJ2-5,CASSIVVRGQETQYF,TGTGCCAGCAGCATAGTGGTACGGGGTCAAGAGACCCAGTACTTC
TRBV3-1,NA,many,TRBJ1-6,CASSPSGQNSPLHF,TGTGCCAGCAGCCCATCCGGACAGAATTCACCCCTCCACTTT
TRBV18,NA,many,TRBJ2-5,CASSPQGALRGETQYF,TGTGCCAGCTCACCACAGGGGGCTTTGCGGGGAGAGACCCAGTACTTC
TRBV10-3,TRBD2,NA,TRBJ2-2,CAISPTSGGAGELFF,TGTGCCATCAGTCCAACTAGCGGGGGAGCCGGGGAGCTGTTTTTT
TRBV20-1,TRBD2,NA,TRBJ2-6,CSASSGRAGSGANVLTF,TGCAGTGCCTCAAGCGGGAGGGCCGGGTCCGGGGCCAACGTCCTGACTTTC
TRBV7-9,NA,few,TRBJ1-2,CASSSARAGSDYRYTF,TGTGCCAGCAGCTCAGCTCGGGCGGGGTCGGACTATCGCTACACCTTC
TRBV5-1,TRBD1,NA,TRBJ2-5,CASTITGTEETQYF,TGCGCCAGCACCATTACCGGGACAGAAGAGACCCAGTACTTC
TRBV27,NA,many,TRBJ2-7,CASSLYGGGSYEQYF,TGTGCCAGCAGTTTATACGGGGGAGGCTCCTACGAGCAGTACTTC
TRBV2,NA,many,TRBJ2-7,CASSVGAEQYF,TGTGCCAGCAGTGTCGGCGCCGAGCAGTACTTC
TRBV7-2,TRBD2,many,TRBJ2-2,CASSPPGGYTGELFF,TGTGCCAGCAGCCCGCCGGGAGGGTACACCGGGGAGCTGTTTTTT
TRBV20-1,TRBD2,many,TRBJ2-3,CSARDLAGGGTDTQYF,TGCAGTGCTAGAGACCTAGCGGGAGGAGGGACAGATACGCAGTATTTT
TRBV5-6,NA,many,TRBJ2-1,CASSLVHNEQFF,TGTGCCAGCAGCTTGGTACACAATGAGCAGTTCTTC
TRBV7-2,NA,many,TRBJ1-1,CASTLTSGVVNTEAFF,TGTGCCAGCACCCTAACGTCAGGGGTGGTAAACACTGAAGCTTTCTTT
TRBV4-1,NA,few,TRBJ1-1,CASSQGQSYTEAFF,TGCGCCAGCAGCCAAGGACAGAGCTACACTGAAGCTTTCTTT
TRBV6-2/TRBV6-3,NA,many,TRBJ2-1,CASSYSPGAYNEQFF,TGTGCCAGCAGTTACTCTCCGGGAGCCTACAATGAGCAGTTCTTC
TRBV27,NA,many,TRBJ1-5,CASTVVGGNQPQHF,TGTGCCAGCACGGTGGTGGGAGGCAATCAGCCCCAGCATTTT
TRBV6-2/TRBV6-3,NA,many,TRBJ2-5,CASSRPDSQWYF,TGTGCCAGCAGTCGCCCCGACAGCCAATGGTACTTC
TRBV27,TRBD1,many,TRBJ1-1,CASSPSGTGGPEAFF,TGTGCCAGCAGTCCCTCCGGGACAGGGGGCCCTGAAGCTTTCTTT
TRBV20-1,TRBD1,NA,TRBJ2-7,CSATTLQGTEQYF,TGCAGTGCTACCACCCTACAGGGGACCGAGCAGTACTTC
TRBV7-9,NA,many,TRBJ2-5,CASSSVEQGKTQYF,TGTGCCAGCAGCTCCGTCGAACAGGGAAAGACCCAGTACTTC
TRBV27,NA,few,TRBJ1-4,CASTPRGGLGEKLFF,TGTGCCAGCACTCCGCGCGGGGGATTAGGGGAAAAACTGTTTTTT
TRBV3-1,NA,many,TRBJ2-3,CASSRGTDTQYF,TGTGCCAGCAGCCGGGGCACAGATACGCAGTATTTT
TRBV10-3,TRBD2,many,TRBJ2-7,CAINPSGGSYEQYF,TGTGCCATCAATCCTAGCGGGGGCTCCTACGAGCAGTACTTC
TRBV11-2,TRBD2,NA,TRBJ2-1,CASSLDRAGGPNEQFF,TGTGCCAGCAGCTTAGATCGGGCGGGAGGGCCTAATGAGCAGTTCTTC
TRBV13,NA,few,TRBJ2-3,CASSLFQGTDTQYF,TGTGCCAGCAGCTTATTTCAGGGAACAGATACGCAGTATTTT
TRBV15,NA,NA,TRBJ2-4,CATSRGPRRYF,TGTGCCACCAGCAGAGGCCCTAGGAGGTACTTC
TRBV20-1,NA,few,TRBJ1-2,CSARIGEEGYGYTF,TGCAGTGCTAGGATAGGGGAGGAGGGCTATGGCTACACCTTC
TRBV28,TRBD2,NA,TRBJ2-7,CATSRTSGPYEQYF,TGTGCCACCTCGAGGACTAGCGGACCTTACGAGCAGTACTTC
TRBV11-2,TRBD1,many,TRBJ1-4,CASSHRGAYLSEKLFF,TGTGCCAGCAGCCACAGGGGGGCTTACTTAAGTGAAAAACTGTTTTTT
TRBV28,TRBD1,few,TRBJ1-2,CVSSSESGQGFNYGYTF,TGTGTCAGCAGTTCCGAGTCGGGACAGGGTTTCAACTATGGCTACACCTTC
TRBV20-1,TRBD1,few,TRBJ1-2,CSAPDRGYGYTF,TGCAGTGCTCCCGACAGGGGCTATGGCTACACCTTC
TRBV7-2,NA,many,TRBJ2-5,CASSLTRDYGTQYF,TGTGCCAGCAGCTTAACTCGAGACTACGGGACCCAGTACTTC
TRBV19,TRBD1,many,TRBJ1-2,CASNPSPQGLDYGYTF,TGTGCCAGTAACCCTTCCCCACAGGGGTTGGACTATGGCTACACCTTC
TRBV12-3/TRBV12-4,TRBD1,many,TRBJ1-1,CASSSQGAVMITEAFF,TGTGCCAGCAGTTCCCAGGGGGCGGTCATGATCACTGAAGCTTTCTTT
TRBV20-1,TRBD2,many,TRBJ2-1,CSSPGLGDSGEQFF,TGCAGTTCCCCTGGACTAGGAGATTCAGGCGAGCAGTTCTTC
TRBV27,NA,NA,TRBJ1-6,CASSLRGPHGRDSPLHF,TGTGCCAGCAGTTTACGGGGACCCCATGGTCGGGATTCACCCCTCCACTTT
TRBV3-2,NA,many,TRBJ2-5,CASSHDAAQLAETQYF,TGTGCCAGCAGCCATGACGCGGCCCAACTGGCAGAGACCCAGTACTTC
TRBV27,NA,many,TRBJ1-1,CASSIGGGATEAFF,TGTGCCAGCAGTATCGGGGGGGGGGCCACTGAAGCTTTCTTT
TRBV20-1,TRBD2,many,TRBJ2-3,CSAVGLAGRSDTQYF,TGCAGTGCAGTCGGACTAGCGGGGAGATCAGATACGCAGTATTTT
TRBV28,NA,NA,TRBJ2-7,CASSLGQGGFDEQYF,TGTGCCAGCAGTTTAGGGCAGGGGGGCTTCGACGAGCAGTACTTC
TRBV3-1,NA,many,TRBJ1-4,CASSQDGVATNEKLFF,TGTGCCAGCAGCCAAGATGGAGTCGCAACTAATGAAAAACTGTTTTTT
TRBV18,NA,many,TRBJ2-5,CASSPRNGFEETQYF,TGTGCCAGCTCACCACGAAATGGGTTCGAAGAGACCCAGTACTTC
TRBV20-1,NA,many,TRBJ2-7,CSAEMPGLYEQYF,TGCAGTGCTGAAATGCCGGGACTCTACGAGCAGTACTTC
TRBV7-8,TRBD2,many,TRBJ2-1,CASSLSPQREGLGNEQFF,TGTGCCAGCAGCTTAAGCCCTCAGCGGGAGGGCCTGGGCAATGAGCAGTTCTTC
TRBV7-8,TRBD1,NA,TRBJ2-7,CASSLALWLRNRDRGSYEQYF,TGTGCCAGCAGCTTAGCGCTTTGGCTCAGAAACCGGGACAGGGGTTCCTACGAGCAGTACTTC
TRBV4-2,NA,few,TRBJ2-1,CASSQERWAAQFF,TGTGCCAGCAGCCAAGAAAGGTGGGCGGCGCAGTTCTTC
TRBV18,NA,many,TRBJ2-4,CASSLLSIQYF,TGTGCCAGCTCACTTTTAAGCATTCAGTACTTC
TRBV11-2,NA,many,TRBJ1-3,CASSIEGLGNTIYF,TGTGCCAGCAGCATAGAGGGACTCGGAAACACCATATATTTT